This is a list of T cell receptor beta chains from one sample in a study of blood T cell repertoires in COVID-19. Measured with immunoSEQ multiplex PCR; TCRdb has only the in-frame clones, and not every one. The repertoire holds about 210,000 clones, under 95% seen once, with 0.95% to 1.5% in the top ten. Material for sequencing was peripheral blood. These receptors were collected from a young man with acute or convalescent COVID-19. Both conserved end residues are part of each CDR3. A D gene is named only where the DNA matches it firmly. Only some rows state a clone size, as once, few, many or a class for expanded clones.

v_gene,abundance,d_gene,j_gene,CDR3aa,CDR3nt
TRBV6-5,NA,NA,TRBJ2-3,CASSYSIAASAHTQYF,TGTGCCAGCAGTTACTCGATCGCGGCTAGCGCACATACGCAGTATTTT
TRBV7-7,NA,TRBD2,TRBJ2-3,CASSLIAGGPFPSTDTQYF,TGTGCTAGCAGCTTAATAGCGGGGGGCCCTTTTCCAAGCACAGATACGCAGTATTTT
TRBV19,NA,TRBD1,TRBJ1-2,CASTRTGPPYGYTF,TGTGCCAGTACCCGGACAGGTCCCCCCTATGGCTACACCTTC
TRBV5-4,NA,NA,TRBJ2-2,CASSLQGGWGELFF,TGTGCCAGCAGCTTGCAGGGGGGATGGGGGGAGCTGTTTTTT
TRBV28,NA,NA,TRBJ2-7,CASTERGGPSYEQYF,TGTGCCAGCACCGAAAGGGGGGGACCCAGCTACGAGCAGTACTTC
TRBV7-6,NA,TRBD2,TRBJ2-3,CASSPIRPSGGTDTQYF,TGTGCCAGCAGCCCAATAAGGCCTAGCGGGGGTACAGATACGCAGTATTTT
TRBV28,NA,NA,TRBJ1-2,CASSLDRTTSGYTF,TGTGCCAGCAGTTTGGACAGAACTACGAGTGGCTACACCTTC
TRBV7-6,NA,TRBD2,TRBJ2-1,CASSLAGTNNEQFF,TGTGCCAGCAGCTTAGCGGGGACTAACAATGAGCAGTTCTTC
TRBV10-2,NA,TRBD1,TRBJ1-1,CASSAGTDLEAFF,TGCGCCAGCAGTGCGGGGACAGACCTTGAAGCTTTCTTT
TRBV25-1,once,TRBD1,TRBJ2-7,CASSAITGQGMYEQYF,TGTGCCAGCAGTGCGATAACGGGACAGGGTATGTACGAGCAGTACTTC
TRBV5-4,NA,TRBD1,TRBJ1-1,CASSRDRGTWNTEAFF,TGTGCCAGCAGCAGAGACAGGGGAACCTGGAACACTGAAGCTTTCTTT